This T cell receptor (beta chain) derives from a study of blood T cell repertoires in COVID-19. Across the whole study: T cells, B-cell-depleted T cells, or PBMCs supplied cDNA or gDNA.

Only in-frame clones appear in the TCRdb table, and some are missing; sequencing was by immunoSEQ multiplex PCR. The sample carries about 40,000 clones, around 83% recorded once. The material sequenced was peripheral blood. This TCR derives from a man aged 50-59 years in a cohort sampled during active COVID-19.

The CDR3 region has the DNA TGCGCCAGCAGCTTCGGGACAGGGGGAGAGACCCAGTACTTC. Amino acid sequence: CASSFGTGGETQYF. The rearrangement joins TRBV5-1 to TRBJ2-5, with TRBD1 matching 11 bases. Unmatched junction bases numbered 1, after V lost 2 bases and J lost 4 bases. The CDR3 has 14 residues. Germline values: CDR1 SGHRS, CDR2 YFSETQ.